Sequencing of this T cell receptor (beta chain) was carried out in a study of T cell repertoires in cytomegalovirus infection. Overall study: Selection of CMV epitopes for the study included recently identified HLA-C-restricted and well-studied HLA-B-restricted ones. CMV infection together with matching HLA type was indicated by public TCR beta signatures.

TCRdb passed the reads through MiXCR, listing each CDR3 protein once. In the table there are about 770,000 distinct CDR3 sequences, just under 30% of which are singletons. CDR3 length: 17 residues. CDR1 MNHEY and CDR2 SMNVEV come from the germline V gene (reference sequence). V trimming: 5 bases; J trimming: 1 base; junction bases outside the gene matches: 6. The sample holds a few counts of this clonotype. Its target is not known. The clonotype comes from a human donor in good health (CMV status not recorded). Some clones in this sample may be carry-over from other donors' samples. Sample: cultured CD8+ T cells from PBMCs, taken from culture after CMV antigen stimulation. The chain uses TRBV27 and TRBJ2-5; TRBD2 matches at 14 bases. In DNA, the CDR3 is TGTGCCAGCAGTGCCGGGACTAGCGGGGGCCGCCAAGAGACCCAGTACTTC. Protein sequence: CASSAGTSGGRQETQYF.